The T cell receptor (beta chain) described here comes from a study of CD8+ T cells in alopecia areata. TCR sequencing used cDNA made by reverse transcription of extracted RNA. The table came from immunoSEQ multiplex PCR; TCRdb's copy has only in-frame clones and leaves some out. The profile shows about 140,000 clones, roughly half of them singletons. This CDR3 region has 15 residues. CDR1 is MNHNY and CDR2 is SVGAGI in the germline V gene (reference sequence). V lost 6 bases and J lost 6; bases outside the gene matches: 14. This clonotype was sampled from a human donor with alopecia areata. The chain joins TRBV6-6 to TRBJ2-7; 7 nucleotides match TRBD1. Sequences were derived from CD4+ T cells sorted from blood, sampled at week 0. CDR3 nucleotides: TGTGCCAGCAGCCTCGACAGGGTAGGGTTCAGCGAGCAGTACTTC. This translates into CASSLDRVGFSEQYF.